This T cell receptor beta chain was sequenced during a study of blood T cell repertoires in COVID-19. Study as a whole: Both acute and convalescent COVID-19 samples were obtained from the United States, Italy and Spain.

This clone was seen a few times. The CDR3 loop spans 17 amino acids. Germline CDR1 reads MRHNA; CDR2 reads SNTAGT. After removal of 5 bases from V and 11 bases from J, the junction contained 17 bases not matched to a gene. Clones were sequenced by immunoSEQ multiplex PCR, and TCRdb holds only the in-frame ones, with some missing. Of 140,000 or so clones listed, about 74% are singletons. Sequencing input: peripheral blood. The TCR sequence derives from a man between 50 and 59 years old with acute or convalescent COVID-19. The rearrangement uses TRBV6-4 and TRBJ2-3; 12 bases match TRBD2. Here the CDR3 reads CASSTLGLAGTIGEQYF. The DNA of the CDR3 is TGTGCCAGCAGTACTCTTGGACTAGCGGGGACTATTGGGGAGCAGTATTTT.